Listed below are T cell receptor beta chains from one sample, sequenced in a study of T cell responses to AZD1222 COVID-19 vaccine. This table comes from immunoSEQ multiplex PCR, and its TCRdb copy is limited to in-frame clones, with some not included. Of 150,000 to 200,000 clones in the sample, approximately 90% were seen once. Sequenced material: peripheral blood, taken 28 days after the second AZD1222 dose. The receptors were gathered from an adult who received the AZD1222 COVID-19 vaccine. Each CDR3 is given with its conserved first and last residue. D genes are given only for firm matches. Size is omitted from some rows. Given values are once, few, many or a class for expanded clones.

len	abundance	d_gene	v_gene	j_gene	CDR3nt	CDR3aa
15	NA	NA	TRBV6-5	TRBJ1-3	TGTGCCAGCAGACCCGTCGGGCGGGGGGGAAACACCATATATTTT	CASRPVGRGGNTIYF
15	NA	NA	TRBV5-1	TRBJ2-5	TGCGCCAGCACCCCACAACCCACCGCAGGAGAGACCCAGTACTTC	CASTPQPTAGETQYF
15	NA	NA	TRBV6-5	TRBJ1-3	TGTGCCAGCAGTTACGCATGGGACGGAGGAAACACCATATATTTT	CASSYAWDGGNTIYF
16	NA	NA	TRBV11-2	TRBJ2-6	TGTGCCAGCAGCTTAATGGCCCTCTCTGGGGCCAACGTCCTGACTTTC	CASSLMALSGANVLTF
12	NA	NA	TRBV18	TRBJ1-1	TGTGCCAGCTCACCGGTGGGGGCTGAAGCTTTCTTT	CASSPVGAEAFF
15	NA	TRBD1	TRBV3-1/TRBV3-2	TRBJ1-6	TGTGCCAGCAGCCACACAGGGGGTTTTGGATCACCCCTCCACTTT	CASSHTGGFGSPLHF
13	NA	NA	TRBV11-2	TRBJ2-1	TGTGCCAGCAGCTCTGGGATCCCGAATGAGCAGTTCTTC	CASSSGIPNEQFF
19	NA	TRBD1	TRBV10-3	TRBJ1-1	TGTGCCATCAGTAGCAATACCAGATCAGGGGGCGCAGGGAACACTGAAGCTTTCTTT	CAISSNTRSGGAGNTEAFF
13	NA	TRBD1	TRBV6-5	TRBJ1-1	TGTGCCAGCAGGTGGACAGGGAGCACTGAAGCTTTCTTT	CASRWTGSTEAFF
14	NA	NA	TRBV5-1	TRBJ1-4	TGCGCCAGCAGCTTGTGGCCCCGAGGGGAAAAACTGTTTTTT	CASSLWPRGEKLFF
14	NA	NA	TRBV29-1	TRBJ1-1	TGCAGCGTCCAAATCTCAGGGAGGGGCACTGAAGCTTTCTTT	CSVQISGRGTEAFF
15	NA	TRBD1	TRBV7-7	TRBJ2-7	TGTGCCAGCAGCCACGGGACAGGGGACTCCTACGAGCAGTACTTC	CASSHGTGDSYEQYF
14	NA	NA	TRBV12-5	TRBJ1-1	TGTGCTAGTGGTTTGGGAGGGCGAGGCACTGAAGCTTTCTTT	CASGLGGRGTEAFF
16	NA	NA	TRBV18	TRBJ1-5	TGTGCCAGCTCACCAGGAGGGCCCTATAGCAATCAGCCCCAGCATTTT	CASSPGGPYSNQPQHF
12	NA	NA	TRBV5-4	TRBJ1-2	TGTGCCAGCAGCCCTGAACAGGAGTTGTACACCTTC	CASSPEQELYTF
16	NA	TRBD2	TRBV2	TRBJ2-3	TGTGCCAGCGCCGGGACTAGCGGGGCTAGCACAGATACGCAGTATTTT	CASAGTSGASTDTQYF
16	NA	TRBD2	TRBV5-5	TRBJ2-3	TGTGCCAGCAGCTTGCCTACTAGCGGATACCCAGATACGCAGTATTTT	CASSLPTSGYPDTQYF
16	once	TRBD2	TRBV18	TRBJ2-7	TGTGCCAGCTCACCACCCGCTAGCGGGCGATTCTACGAGCAGTACTTC	CASSPPASGRFYEQYF
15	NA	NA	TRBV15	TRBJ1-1	TGTGCCACCAGCAGTTCCGGGACACCGAACACTGAAGCTTTCTTT	CATSSSGTPNTEAFF
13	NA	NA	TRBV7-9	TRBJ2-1	TGTGCCAGCAGGGGAAGCACCTACAATGAGCAGTTCTTC	CASRGSTYNEQFF
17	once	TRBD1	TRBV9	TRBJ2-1	TGTGCCAGCAGCGCACTGACAGGGGGTACGAATGGATATGAGCAGTTCTTC	CASSALTGGTNGYEQFF
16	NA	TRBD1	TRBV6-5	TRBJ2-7	TGTGCCAGCAGTTACTCCGAACCGGGACAGGGCTACGAGCAGTACTTC	CASSYSEPGQGYEQYF
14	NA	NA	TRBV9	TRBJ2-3	TGTGCCAGCAGCGACGGGGATGGCACAGATACGCAGTATTTT	CASSDGDGTDTQYF
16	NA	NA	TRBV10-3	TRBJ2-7	TGTGCCATCAGTGGCGACGGAGAAGGGCTCTCCTACGAGCAGTACTTC	CAISGDGEGLSYEQYF
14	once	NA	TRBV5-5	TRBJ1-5	TGTGCCAGCAGCCCAAATAGTTGGGGTTCTTCCCAGCATTTT	CASSPNSWGSSQHF
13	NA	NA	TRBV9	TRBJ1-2	TGTGCCAGCAGCTCGGGGGTCCGTGGGGGCTACACCTTC	CASSSGVRGGYTF
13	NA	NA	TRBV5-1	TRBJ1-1	TGCGCCAGCAGCTTGGGAGATTACACTGAAGCTTTCTTT	CASSLGDYTEAFF
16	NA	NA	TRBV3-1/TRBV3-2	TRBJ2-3	TGTGCCAGCAGCCAAGGGCCCTACCCGGACGCAGATACGCAGTATTTT	CASSQGPYPDADTQYF
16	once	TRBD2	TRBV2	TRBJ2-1	TGTGCCAGCAGTAACCAAGCGGGGGCGGCCTACAATGAGCAGTTCTTC	CASSNQAGAAYNEQFF
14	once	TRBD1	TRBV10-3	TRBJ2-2	TGTGCCACCTTTGGGACAGGGGTGCCCGGGGAGCTGTTTTTT	CATFGTGVPGELFF
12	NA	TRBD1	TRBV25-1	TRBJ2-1	TGTGCCAGCAGCGACAGGGAGTGGGAGCAGTTCTTC	CASSDREWEQFF
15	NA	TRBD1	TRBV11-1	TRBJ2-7	TGTGCCAGCATCCCCGGACAGGGGAGCTCCTACGAGCAGTACTTC	CASIPGQGSSYEQYF
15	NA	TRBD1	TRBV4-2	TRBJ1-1	TGTGCCAGCAGCGCAGGACCCTCAGGGGGCGCTGAAGCTTTCTTT	CASSAGPSGGAEAFF
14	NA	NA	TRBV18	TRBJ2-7	TGTGCCAGCTCACCTCCGGGAACGAGTTACGAGCAGTACTTC	CASSPPGTSYEQYF
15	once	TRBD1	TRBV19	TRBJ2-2	TGTGCCAGTAGTAAACAGGGGGTAGACACCGGGGAGCTGTTTTTT	CASSKQGVDTGELFF
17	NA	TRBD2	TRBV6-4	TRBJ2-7	TGTGCCAGCAGTGACGGTTATAGCGGGGGCGCGGTTTACGAGCAGTACTTC	CASSDGYSGGAVYEQYF
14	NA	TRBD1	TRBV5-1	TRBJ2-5	TGCGCCAGCAGCGGACAGGGCCTCCAAGAGACCCAGTACTTC	CASSGQGLQETQYF
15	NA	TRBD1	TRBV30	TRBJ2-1	TGTGCCTGGAGTGTAGAGGGGGCCACCTACAATGAGCAGTTCTTC	CAWSVEGATYNEQFF